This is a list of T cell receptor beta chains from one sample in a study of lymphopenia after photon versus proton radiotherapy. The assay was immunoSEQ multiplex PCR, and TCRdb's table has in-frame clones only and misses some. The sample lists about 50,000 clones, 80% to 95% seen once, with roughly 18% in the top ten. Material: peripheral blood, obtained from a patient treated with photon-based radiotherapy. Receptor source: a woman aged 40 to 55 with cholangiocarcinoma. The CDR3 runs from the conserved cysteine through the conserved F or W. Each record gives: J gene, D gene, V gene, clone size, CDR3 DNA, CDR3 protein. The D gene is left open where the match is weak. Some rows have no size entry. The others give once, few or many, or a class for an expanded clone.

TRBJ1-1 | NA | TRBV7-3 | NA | TGTGCCAGCAGCCGGGAGCAAAACACTGAAGCTTTCTTT | CASSREQNTEAFF
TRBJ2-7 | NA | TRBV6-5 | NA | TGTGCCAGCAGTGGTGCCTACGAGCAGTACTTC | CASSGAYEQYF
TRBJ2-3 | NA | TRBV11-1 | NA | TGTGCCAGCAGCACCCGTGCCGGCAGGGGGGCATGGGATACGCAGTATTTT | CASSTRAGRGAWDTQYF
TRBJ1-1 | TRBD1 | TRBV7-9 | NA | TGTGCCAGCAGCGGGGACAGGGGATCTACTGAAGCTTTCTTT | CASSGDRGSTEAFF
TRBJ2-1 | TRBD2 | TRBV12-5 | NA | TGTGCTAGTGGTTTGGTACTAGTCCTCCTAGCGGATTCCTACAATGAGCAGTTCTTC | CASGLVLVLLADSYNEQFF
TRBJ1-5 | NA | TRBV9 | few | TGTGCCAGCAGCGTAGGAGGGACGGGAAATCAGCCCCAGCATTTT | CASSVGGTGNQPQHF
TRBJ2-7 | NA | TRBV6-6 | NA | TGTGCCAGCAGTTACCTACGGGACGAGCAGTACTTC | CASSYLRDEQYF
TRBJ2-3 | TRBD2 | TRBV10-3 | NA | TGTGCCATCAGTACTGTTAGCGGGGGGGCCCCAGATACGCAGTATTTT | CAISTVSGGAPDTQYF
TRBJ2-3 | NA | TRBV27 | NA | TGTGCCAGCAGTCGCTCGAACGGACAAGATACGCAGTATTTT | CASSRSNGQDTQYF
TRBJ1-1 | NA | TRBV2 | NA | TGTGCCAGCAGTCCGCAACAGGGAAGCACTGAAGCTTTCTTT | CASSPQQGSTEAFF
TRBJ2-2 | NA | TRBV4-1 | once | TGCGCCAGCAGCCAGAAGGTAGCGAACACCGGGGAGCTGTTTTTT | CASSQKVANTGELFF
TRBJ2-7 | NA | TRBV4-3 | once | TGCGCCAGCAGCCAAGCAACTACTCTAAGCTACGAGCAGTACTTC | CASSQATTLSYEQYF
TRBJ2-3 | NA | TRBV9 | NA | TGTGCCAGCAGCGGGGTAGGAGATACGCAGTATTTT | CASSGVGDTQYF
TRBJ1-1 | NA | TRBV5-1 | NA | TGCGCCAGCAGCCCCTATGAGGGCGTGAGGACTGAAGCTTTCTTT | CASSPYEGVRTEAFF
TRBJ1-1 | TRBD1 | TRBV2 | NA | TGTGCCAGCAGCGAACGACAGGGGGGTTTCTTT | CASSERQGGFF
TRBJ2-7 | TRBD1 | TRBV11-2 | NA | TGTGCCAGCAGCCCCGGGACAGGGATACACGAGCAGTACTTC | CASSPGTGIHEQYF
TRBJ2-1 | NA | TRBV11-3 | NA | TGTGCCAGCAGCTCTTCCCCCTACAATGAGCAGTTCTTC | CASSSSPYNEQFF
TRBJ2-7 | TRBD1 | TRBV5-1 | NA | TGCGCCAGCAGCTTGGGAGGGACAGGGGGGCTGAGGCCCTACGAGCAGTACTTC | CASSLGGTGGLRPYEQYF
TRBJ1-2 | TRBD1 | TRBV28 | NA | TGTGCCAGCACCAGGGACAGGAATGGCTACACCTTC | CASTRDRNGYTF
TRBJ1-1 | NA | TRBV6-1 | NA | TGTGCCAGCTCAAGGACAGACCCCACTGAAGCTTTCTTT | CASSRTDPTEAFF
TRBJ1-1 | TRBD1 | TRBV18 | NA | TGTGCCAGCTCACCGACAGGGGGTTGGACTGAAGCTTTCTTT | CASSPTGGWTEAFF
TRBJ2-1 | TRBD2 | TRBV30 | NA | TGTGCCTGGAGGAAGACTAGCGGGGGCCCGGGAGAGCAGTTCTTC | CAWRKTSGGPGEQFF
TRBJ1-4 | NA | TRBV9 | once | TGTGCCAGCAGCGTAGGGCCACGGACTTCCGTTTCGCGGGAAGAAAAACTGTTTTTT | CASSVGPRTSVSREEKLFF
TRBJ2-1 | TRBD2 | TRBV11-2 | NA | TGTGCCAGCAGCTTGGACGGGACTAGCGGGGTTAGGTCCTACAATGAGCAGTTCTTC | CASSLDGTSGVRSYNEQFF
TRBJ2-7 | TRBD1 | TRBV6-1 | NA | TGTGCCAGCAGTGACCGGGACAGGGTAAACGAGCAGTACTTC | CASSDRDRVNEQYF
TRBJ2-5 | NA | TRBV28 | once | TGTGCCAGCTCGGCCCACCAGGGGCCCCAAGAGACCCAGTACTTC | CASSAHQGPQETQYF
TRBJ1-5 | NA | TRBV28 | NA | TGTGCCTCCCATAGACGAGGGGTAAGCAATCAGCCCCAGCATTTT | CASHRRGVSNQPQHF
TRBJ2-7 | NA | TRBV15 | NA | TGTGCCACCAGCAGCGGGAGTTACGAGCAGTACTTC | CATSSGSYEQYF
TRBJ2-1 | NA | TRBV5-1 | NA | TGCGCCAGCAGCGTGCCTTCCCCCTACAATGAGCAGTTCTTC | CASSVPSPYNEQFF
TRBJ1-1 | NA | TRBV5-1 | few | TGCGCCAGCAGCTTCCCCGGGGACGGCACTGAAGCTTTCTTT | CASSFPGDGTEAFF
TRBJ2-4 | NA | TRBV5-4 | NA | TGTGCCAGCAGCTCCGGGACGGAACTAGCCAAAAACATTCAGTACTTC | CASSSGTELAKNIQYF
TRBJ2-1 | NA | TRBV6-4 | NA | TGTGCCAGCAGTCGGCGGGGTCCTAAACCCAATGAGCAGTTCTTC | CASSRRGPKPNEQFF
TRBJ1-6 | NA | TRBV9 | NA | TGTGCCAGCAGCCGTAATACAGACCATAATTCACCCCTCCACTTT | CASSRNTDHNSPLHF
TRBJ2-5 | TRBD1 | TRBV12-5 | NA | TGTGCTAGTGGTTTGGGAGGGGGCGAGACCCAGTACTTC | CASGLGGGETQYF